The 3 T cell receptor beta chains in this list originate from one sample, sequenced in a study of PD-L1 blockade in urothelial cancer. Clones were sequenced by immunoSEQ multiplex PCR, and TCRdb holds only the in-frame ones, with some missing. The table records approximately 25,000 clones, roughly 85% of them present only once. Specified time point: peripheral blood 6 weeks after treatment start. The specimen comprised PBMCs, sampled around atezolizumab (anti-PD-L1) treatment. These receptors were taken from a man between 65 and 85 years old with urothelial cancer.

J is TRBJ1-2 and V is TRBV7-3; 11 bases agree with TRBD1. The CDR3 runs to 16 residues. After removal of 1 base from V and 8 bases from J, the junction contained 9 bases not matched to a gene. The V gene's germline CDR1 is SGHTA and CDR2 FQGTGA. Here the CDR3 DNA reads TGTGCCAGCAGCTTAAGAGGACAGGGGGCGTCGGGAGGCTACACCTTC. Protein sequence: CASSLRGQGASGGYTF.

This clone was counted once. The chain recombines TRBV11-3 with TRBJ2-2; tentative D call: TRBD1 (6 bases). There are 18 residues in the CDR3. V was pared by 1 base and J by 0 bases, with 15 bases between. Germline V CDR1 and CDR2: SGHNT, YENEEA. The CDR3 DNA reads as TGTGCCAGCAGCTTAGCTCTACTCGGGACATCGAACACCGGGGAGCTGTTTTTT. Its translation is CASSLALLGTSNTGELFF.

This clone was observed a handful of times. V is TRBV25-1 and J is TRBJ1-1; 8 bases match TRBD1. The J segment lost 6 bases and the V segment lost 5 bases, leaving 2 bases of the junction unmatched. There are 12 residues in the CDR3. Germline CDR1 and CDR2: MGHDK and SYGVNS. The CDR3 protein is CASSWGQAEAFF. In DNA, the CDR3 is TGTGCCAGCAGTTGGGGACAGGCTGAAGCTTTCTTT.